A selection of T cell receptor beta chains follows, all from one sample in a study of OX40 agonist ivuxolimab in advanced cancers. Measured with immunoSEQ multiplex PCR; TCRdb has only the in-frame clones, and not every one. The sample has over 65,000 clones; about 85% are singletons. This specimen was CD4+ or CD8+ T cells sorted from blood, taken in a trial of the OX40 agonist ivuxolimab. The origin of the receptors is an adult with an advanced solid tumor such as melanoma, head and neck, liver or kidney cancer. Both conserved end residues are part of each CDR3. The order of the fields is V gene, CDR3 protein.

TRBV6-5	CASSDRVAGYTF
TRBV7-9	CASSLSGNTEAFF
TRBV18	CASSPSGGDSPLHF
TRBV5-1	CASTPRGGTDTQYF
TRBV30	CAWVDRSYYGYTF
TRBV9	CASSVTSLPETQYF
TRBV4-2	CASSQPGPEYEKLFF
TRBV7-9	CASSLLAGLNTGELFF
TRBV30	CAWGDLSNYGYTF
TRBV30	CAWSGFNRGSYGYTF
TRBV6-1	CASSPHGTGGEQFF
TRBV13	CASSIRQRDRAFF
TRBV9	CASSFGLVETQYF
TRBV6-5	CASSDRGNYGYTF
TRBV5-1	CASSYGDNEQFF
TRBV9	CASSVGTGGNQPQHF
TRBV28	CASSGQGLLAKNIQYF
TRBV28	CASSFGTEYGYTF
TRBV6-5	CASSRGGREKLFF
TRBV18	CASSLDRYEQYF
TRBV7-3	CASSPLWPGANVLTF
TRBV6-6	CASSPGETQYF
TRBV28	CAITTLSRDYGYTF
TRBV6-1	CASRGQGIDNSPLHF
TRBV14	CASNRLGYNEQFF
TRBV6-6	CASSYSIGVRTEAFF
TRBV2	CASRTPSSYNEQFF
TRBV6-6	CASSYRDGAYEQYF
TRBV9	CASSVADGNEQFF
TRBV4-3	CASSQGPQGATNEKLFF
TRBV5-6	CASSLDYWNTGELFF
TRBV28	CASLRDTEAFF
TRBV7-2	CASSPWVGQPQHF